This T cell receptor (beta chain) was identified in a study of shared clonotypes between healthy human individuals. Naive CD8 cells were CD45RO-negative, positively selected for CCR7, excluding terminally differentiated effector memory CD45RA+ cells. Study results and caveats: A generally larger estimated richness was seen in naive subsets than in memory subsets.

Trimming took off 4 bases at V and 1 base at J, with 16 bases between the two ends. Germline V gene sequence: CDR1 MNHNY, CDR2 SVGAGI (reference sequence). This CDR3 is 16 amino acids long. In replicate PCRs of sorted subsets, roughly 200 ng DNA, approximately 28,000 T cell genomes, was used. Only in-frame clones appear in the TCRdb table, and some are missing; sequencing was by immunoSEQ multiplex PCR. This sample has a few million clones, with 90% to 95% found just once. Remarks on this clone: Its antigen is not known.

The sequence came from a man in his late teens or twenties in good health. Some clones in this sample may be carry-over from other donors' samples. The chain uses TRBV6-6 and TRBJ2-5; D possibly uses TRBD1 or TRBD2 (5 bases each). The source material was naive CD8+ T cells from PBMCs. CDR3 DNA: TGTGCCAGCAGTTCGCTTCCCAGGGAGTTCCAAGAGACCCAGTACTTC. Protein sequence: CASSSLPREFQETQYF.